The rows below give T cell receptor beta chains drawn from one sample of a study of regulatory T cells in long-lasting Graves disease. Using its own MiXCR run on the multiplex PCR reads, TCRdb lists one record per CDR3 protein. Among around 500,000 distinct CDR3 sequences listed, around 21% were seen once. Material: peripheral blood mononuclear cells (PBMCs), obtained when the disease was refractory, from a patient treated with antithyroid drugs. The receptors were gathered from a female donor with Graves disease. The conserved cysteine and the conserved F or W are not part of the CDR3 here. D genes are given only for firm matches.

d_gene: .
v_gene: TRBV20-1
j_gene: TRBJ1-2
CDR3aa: SASGATYGYT

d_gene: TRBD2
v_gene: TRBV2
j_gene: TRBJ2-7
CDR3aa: ASRGSGDGEQY

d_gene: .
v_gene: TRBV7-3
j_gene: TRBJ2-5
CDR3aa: ASSLVEGSGTQY

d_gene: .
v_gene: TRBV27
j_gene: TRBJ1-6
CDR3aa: ASSLFAGRDSPLH

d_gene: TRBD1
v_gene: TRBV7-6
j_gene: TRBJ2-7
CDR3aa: ASSSRYRGHEQY

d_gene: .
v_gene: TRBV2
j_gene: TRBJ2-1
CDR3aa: ASSEGSDPLNEQF

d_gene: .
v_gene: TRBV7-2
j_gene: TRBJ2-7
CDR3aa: ASSLYVSYYEQY

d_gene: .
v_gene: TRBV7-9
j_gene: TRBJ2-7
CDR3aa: ASSLVGQTYEQY

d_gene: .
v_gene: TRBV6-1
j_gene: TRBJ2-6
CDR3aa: ASIPTETRAGANVLT

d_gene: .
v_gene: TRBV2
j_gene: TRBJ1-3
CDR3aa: ASSVLNTIY